This TCR beta chain was sequenced during a study of CD8 T cells in ankylosing spondylitis. Researchers built TCR beta libraries using quantitative 5'-RACE with molecular barcodes. TCRdb fed the 5' RACE reads into MiXCR, producing one record per CDR3 protein. The repertoire holds approximately 190,000 distinct CDR3 sequences, approximately 12% seen once, with about 10% in the top ten. The germline CDR1 and CDR2 sequences are SQVTM and ANQGSEA. The CDR3 extends over 12 amino acids. Trimming left V 4 bases short and J 3 bases short, with 9 bases between. This clonotype was detected ten times or more. The chain carries TRBV29-1 and TRBJ1-1; D is uncertain. The sample was blood, either unsorted or a sorted T cell fraction (not recorded which). This TCR was recovered from a female donor with ankylosing spondylitis or in good health (not recorded which). The CDR3 nucleotides are TGCAGCGTTGGGGCGTCGGACACTGAAGCTTTCTTT. Its translation: CSVGASDTEAFF.